A selection of T cell receptor beta chains follows, all from one sample in a study of blood T cell repertoires in COVID-19. Clones were sequenced by immunoSEQ multiplex PCR, and TCRdb holds only the in-frame ones, with some missing. The repertoire has about 50,000 clones, 79% of them found once; the top ten carry more than 25%. Source material: peripheral blood. The receptors originated from a man aged 70-80 years with acute or convalescent COVID-19. The CDR3 runs from the conserved cysteine through the conserved F or W. Fields, in order: J gene, D gene, V gene, clone size, CDR3 protein, CDR3 DNA. The D gene is left open where the match is weak. Size is stated for part of the rows, as once, few or many counts, or as a class when the clone is expanded.

TRBJ1-4 NA TRBV5-1 once CASSSTLGTVYEKLFF TGCGCCAGCAGCTCCACACTCGGCACAGTGTATGAAAAACTGTTTTTT
TRBJ2-5 TRBD1 TRBV6-5 NA CASNPDRGQETQYF TGTGCCAGCAACCCGGACAGGGGGCAAGAGACCCAGTACTTC
TRBJ1-6 NA TRBV6-5 NA CASSYSISGDSPLHF TGTGCCAGCAGTTACTCGATTTCAGGGGATTCACCCCTCCACTTT
TRBJ2-7 NA TRBV5-6 NA CASSASLGMYYEQYF TGTGCCAGCAGCGCCTCACTCGGGATGTACTACGAGCAGTACTTC
TRBJ2-3 NA TRBV5-1 NA CASSLAGGISTDTQYF TGCGCCAGCAGCTTGGCTGGGGGGATCAGCACAGATACGCAGTATTTT
TRBJ2-4 TRBD1 TRBV6-2/TRBV6-3 NA CASSYTGGDGIQYF TGTGCCAGCAGTTATACAGGGGGCGACGGCATTCAGTACTTC
TRBJ1-5 NA TRBV27 NA CASSLSQYYQPQHF TGTGCCAGCAGTTTATCACAGTACTATCAGCCCCAGCATTTT
TRBJ2-7 TRBD2 TRBV6-5 NA CASSPIGTSYSEQYF TGTGCCAGCAGCCCGATCGGGACTAGCTATTCCGAGCAGTACTTC
TRBJ2-7 NA TRBV4-2 NA CASSARDSSYEQYF TGTGCCAGCAGCGCGCGGGACAGTTCCTACGAGCAGTACTTC
TRBJ1-4 NA TRBV12-5 NA CASAEPTNEKLFF TGTGCTAGTGCCGAACCGACAAATGAAAAACTGTTTTTT
TRBJ2-3 NA TRBV5-1 NA CASSLGQNTQYF TGCGCCAGCAGCTTGGGTCAAAATACGCAGTATTTT
TRBJ1-1 TRBD1 TRBV7-9 NA CASSLLSTGDTEAFF TGTGCCAGCAGCCTCCTGTCCACAGGGGACACTGAAGCTTTCTTT
TRBJ2-7 TRBD1 TRBV30 few CASSGTGVYEQYF TGTGCCAGCTCCGGGACAGGGGTCTACGAGCAGTACTTC
TRBJ2-2 TRBD1 TRBV5-1 few CASSVGTGVTGELFF TGCGCCAGCAGCGTTGGCACAGGGGTGACCGGGGAGCTGTTTTTT
TRBJ1-5 NA TRBV5-3 NA CARSLAFTRPQHF TGTGCCAGAAGCTTGGCCTTCACACGGCCCCAGCATTTT
TRBJ2-1 NA TRBV21-1 NA CASSKADRGRTLGNEQFF TGTGCCAGCAGCAAGGCAGACAGGGGAAGAACTTTAGGGAATGAGCAGTTCTTC
TRBJ2-3 TRBD2 TRBV19 NA CASSITSGGGQDTQYF TGTGCCAGTAGTATTACTAGCGGGGGGGGCCAGGATACGCAGTATTTT
TRBJ1-2 NA TRBV27 NA CASRPGGFHYGYTF TGTGCCAGCAGACCAGGCGGGTTCCACTATGGCTACACCTTC
TRBJ1-3 NA TRBV3-1/TRBV3-2 NA CASSTPWEEGNTIYF TGTGCCTCTTCGACCCCGTGGGAGGAAGGAAACACCATATATTTT
TRBJ2-1 TRBD2 TRBV24-1 NA CATSDSSKRTSQFF TGTGCCACCAGTGATTCGTCTAAAAGGACTAGCCAGTTCTTC
TRBJ1-6 NA TRBV29-1 NA CSVRLGADNSPLHF TGCAGCGTTCGCCTGGGGGCCGATAATTCACCCCTCCACTTT
TRBJ2-1 NA TRBV27 NA CASSFKRANEQFF TGTGCCAGCAGTTTTAAGCGGGCCAATGAGCAGTTCTTC
TRBJ1-2 TRBD1 TRBV12-3/TRBV12-4 NA CASSLEGATGYTF TGTGCCAGCAGTTTAGAGGGGGCCACTGGCTACACCTTC
TRBJ2-3 TRBD2 TRBV2 few CASRDTSGRLSTDTQYF TGTGCCAGCAGAGATACTAGCGGGAGACTAAGCACAGATACGCAGTATTTT
TRBJ2-2 TRBD2 TRBV2 few CASSSSGGSTGELFF TGTGCCAGCAGTTCTAGCGGGGGAAGTACCGGGGAGCTGTTTTTT
TRBJ2-7 NA TRBV2 NA CASSVRGGYEQYF TGTGCCAGCAGTGTCCGGGGAGGCTACGAGCAGTACTTC
TRBJ2-5 NA TRBV10-2 NA CASSESKAGKETQYF TGCGCCAGCAGTGAGTCGAAGGCGGGGAAGGAGACCCAGTACTTC
TRBJ1-2 NA TRBV5-8 few CASTQDRTNYGYTF TGTGCCAGCACCCAGGACAGAACTAACTATGGCTACACCTTC
TRBJ2-1 TRBD2 TRBV6-2/TRBV6-3 NA CASSYGRGSSYNEQFF TGTGCCAGCAGTTACGGGCGGGGGTCCTCCTACAATGAGCAGTTCTTC
TRBJ2-7 NA TRBV27 NA CASSLSASRIQTYEQYF TGTGCCAGCAGTTTATCGGCCTCGAGGATCCAGACCTACGAGCAGTACTTC
TRBJ2-1 TRBD2 TRBV4-3 NA CASSPHWTSGRYNEQFF TGCGCCAGCAGCCCGCATTGGACTAGCGGGCGGTACAATGAGCAGTTCTTC
TRBJ2-3 NA TRBV28 many CASSSQAGTDTQYF TGTGCCAGCAGTTCTCAGGCAGGGACAGATACGCAGTATTTT
TRBJ2-3 NA TRBV6-5 NA CASIGTASTDTQYF TGTGCCAGCATTGGAACAGCTAGCACAGATACGCAGTATTTT
TRBJ2-7 TRBD1 TRBV3-1/TRBV3-2 NA CASSQEPDRFYEQYF TGTGCCAGCAGCCAAGAACCGGACAGGTTCTACGAGCAGTACTTC
TRBJ1-2 TRBD1 TRBV29-1 NA CSAGQGESGYTF TGCAGCGCAGGACAGGGGGAATCTGGCTACACCTTC
TRBJ1-1 NA TRBV19 NA CASSMRAGDAEAFF TGTGCCAGTAGTATGAGGGCAGGGGATGCTGAAGCTTTCTTT
TRBJ2-7 NA TRBV5-1 NA CASSLPGGGYEQYF TGCGCCAGCAGCCTCCCAGGGGGAGGCTACGAGCAGTACTTC
TRBJ2-1 NA TRBV5-1 NA CASSSTGGQFF TGCGCCAGCAGCTCGACAGGCGGGCAGTTCTTC
TRBJ1-5 TRBD1 TRBV7-2 NA CASSPRDRFYSNQPQHF TGTGCCAGCAGCCCACGGGACAGATTTTATAGCAATCAGCCCCAGCATTTT
TRBJ1-1 NA TRBV6-5 NA CASSWNNQGTEAFF TGTGCCAGCAGTTGGAATAATCAGGGAACTGAAGCTTTCTTT
TRBJ1-2 NA TRBV9 NA CASSGQGSLRGGYTF TGTGCCAGCAGCGGGCAGGGCTCCTTGAGAGGCGGCTACACCTTC
TRBJ1-6 TRBD1 TRBV27 NA CASSLFGGQVGSPLHF TGTGCCAGCAGTTTATTCGGGGGACAGGTTGGTTCACCCCTCCACTTT
TRBJ2-7 NA TRBV14 few CASSQELFSYEQYF TGTGCCAGCAGCCAAGAACTATTCTCCTACGAGCAGTACTTC
TRBJ2-3 NA TRBV12-3/TRBV12-4 once CASSPGTSDTQYF TGTGCCAGCAGCCCAGGGACTTCAGATACGCAGTATTTT
TRBJ2-1 NA TRBV6-1 NA CASSELRAGAGYNEQFF TGTGCCAGCAGTGAACTCCGCGCAGGGGCGGGCTACAATGAGCAGTTCTTC